Each of the 18 T cell receptor beta chains below was sequenced from the same sample in a study of blood T cell repertoires in COVID-19. TCRdb's table, derived via immunoSEQ multiplex PCR, lists solely in-frame clones and lacks some. The sample carries hundreds of thousands of clones, 85% to 90% recorded once. Sequenced material: PBMCs or T cells enriched from blood (not recorded which). The receptors here all came from a man aged 40-49 years who had recovered from COVID-19.

The table lists this clone with a count of one. Different DNA sequences within this sample yield the same CDR3. The rearrangement uses TRBV27 and TRBJ2-1; the D gene is possibly TRBD2 (6 bases). From germline, CDR1 is MNHEY and CDR2 SMNVEV (reference sequence). The CDR3 totals 15 residues. V was trimmed by 6 bases and J by 0 bases, leaving 12 bases between them. In DNA, the CDR3 is TGTGCCAGCAGGCTTGGAGGGAGCTCCTACAATGAGCAGTTCTTC. Residues: CASRLGGSSYNEQFF.

The chain joins TRBV5-1 to TRBJ2-2; D perhaps matches TRBD2 (5 bases). Trimming removed 4 bases at V and 6 bases at J, with 22 bases between. The CDR3 loop spans 17 amino acids. Germline CDR1 SGHRS, CDR2 YFSETQ. Written as DNA, the CDR3 is TGCGCCAGCAGCGACCCTCGGGATACGATCACCCCCGGGGAGCTGTTTTTT. It specifies CASSDPRDTITPGELFF.

V and J are TRBV27 and TRBJ1-1; D uncertain. The germline V and J ends were trimmed by 6 bases and 0 bases, with 2 bases remaining between them. Per the germline V gene, CDR1 is MNHEY and CDR2 is SMNVEV (reference sequence). The CDR3 covers 11 residues. CDR3 protein: CASSMNTEAFF. The CDR3 region has the DNA TGTGCCAGCAGCATGAACACTGAAGCTTTCTTT.

V is TRBV4-2 and J is TRBJ1-3; D ambiguous. CDR1 LGHNA and CDR2 YNFKEQ come from the germline V gene. Trimming took 0 bases from V and 0 from J, leaving 9 bases between them. The CDR3 is made up of 16 amino acids. Written as DNA, the CDR3 is TGTGCCAGCAGCCAAGATAGGGAGTCCTCTGGAAACACCATATATTTT. Its translation is CASSQDRESSGNTIYF.

The chain carries TRBV7-9 and TRBJ2-1, with D perhaps TRBD2 (5 bases). Germline CDR1 SEHNR, CDR2 FQNEAQ (reference sequence). The CDR3 runs to 16 residues. Trimming removed 5 bases from V and 7 bases from J, with 21 bases in between. The chain's CDR3 is CASSPPGDFYRNEQFF. For the CDR3, the DNA is TGTGCCAGCAGCCCGCCCGGGGATTTTTATAGGAATGAGCAGTTCTTC.

V usage is TRBV29-1 and J usage is TRBJ2-3, with 10 positions matching TRBD2. Germline V gene sequence: CDR1 SQVTM, CDR2 ANQGSEA. Losses at the gene ends were 2 bases for V and 1 base for J; bases not matched to a gene: 3. This CDR3 has 15 amino acids. The CDR3 loop is CSVELAGAGTDTQYF. CDR3 coding DNA: TGCAGCGTTGAACTAGCGGGAGCCGGCACAGATACGCAGTATTTT.

The chain has TRBV6-1 and TRBJ2-5, with TRBD1 identical over 8 bases. Germline V lookup: CDR1 MNHNS, CDR2 SASEGT. This CDR3 comprises 16 residues. The ends lost 4 bases at V and 4 bases at J; junction bases unmatched: 11. CDR3 in amino acids: CASSGSGTGPRETQYF. The CDR3, as DNA: TGTGCCAGCAGTGGATCCGGGACAGGCCCAAGAGAGACCCAGTACTTC.

The V and J genes are TRBV5-1 and TRBJ2-1; 9 bases match TRBD2. The CDR3 spans 15 residues. With 0 bases clipped from V and 6 bases from J, the junction kept 4 bases outside the gene matches. CDR1 is SGHRS and CDR2 is YFSETQ in the germline V gene. The CDR3 sequence: CASSLDLRGGNEQFF. CDR3 DNA sequence: TGCGCCAGCAGCTTGGATTTGCGGGGGGGCAATGAGCAGTTCTTC.

V gene TRBV6-1 combines with J gene TRBJ2-7; TRBD2 agrees at 9 bases. V dropped 1 base and J dropped 0; count of bases not matched to a gene: 4. The CDR3 has 16 amino acids. Germline V gives CDR1 MNHNS, CDR2 SASEGT. The chain's CDR3 is CASSEGIAGASYEQYF. The CDR3 DNA is TGTGCCAGCAGTGAAGGGATAGCGGGGGCCTCCTACGAGCAGTACTTC.

The V gene is TRBV7-2, the J gene TRBJ1-2; maybe TRBD1 (5 bases). Germline values: CDR1 SGHTA, CDR2 FQGNSA. V lost 2 bases to trimming and J lost 1 base, with 14 bases between them. This CDR3 has 16 amino acids. The CDR3 sequence: CASSLFSGTNNYGYTF. In DNA, the CDR3 is TGTGCCAGCAGCTTATTTTCGGGGACTAATAACTATGGCTACACCTTC.

V gene TRBV6-5 combines with J gene TRBJ2-7; 7 bases fit TRBD1. Losses at the gene ends were 1 base for V and 3 bases for J; bases not matched to a gene: 3. Germline V lookup: CDR1 MNHEY, CDR2 SVGAGI. CDR3 size: 14 residues. In nucleotides, the CDR3 is TGTGCCAGCAGTTACTGGGACAGTATCTACGAGCAGTACTTC. This gives the protein CASSYWDSIYEQYF.

This rearrangement joins TRBV4-3 to TRBJ1-2, with D uncertain. V was shortened by 1 base and J by 5 bases, with 11 bases between the two germline ends. CDR1 is LGHNA and CDR2 is YSLEER in the germline V gene. The CDR3 loop spans 14 amino acids. The CDR3 loop reads CASSQAWRLYGYTF. CDR3 coding DNA: TGCGCCAGCAGCCAAGCGTGGAGACTATATGGCTACACCTTC.

The rearrangement links TRBV4-2 to TRBJ2-6, with D possibly being TRBD2 (6 bases). The CDR3 runs to 18 residues. The germline gives CDR1 LGHNA, CDR2 YNFKEQ. The ends were cut back, 0 bases at V and 4 bases at J, with 16 bases in the middle. This chain's CDR3 is CASSQDGGLSPGANVLTF. As DNA, the CDR3 is TGTGCCAGCAGCCAAGATGGGGGACTCTCGCCCGGGGCCAACGTCCTGACTTTC.

V is TRBV9 and J is TRBJ2-1; tentative D call: TRBD2 (7 bases). V was pared by 6 bases and J by 3 bases, with 16 bases between. This CDR3 contains 15 residues. Germline assignment: CDR1 SGDLS and CDR2 YYNGEE. CDR3 in DNA: TGTGCCAGCACCCAGGGGCTAGCGGACTACAATGAGCAGTTCTTC. This translates into CASTQGLADYNEQFF.

The CDR3 is CATSDPGDIYGYTF. The CDR3 region has the DNA TGTGCCACCAGTGATCCCGGGGATATCTATGGCTACACCTTC. The chain has TRBV24-1 and TRBJ1-2; D uncertain. Trimming stripped 3 bases from V and 4 bases from J, with 11 bases between. Germline V gives CDR1 KGHDR, CDR2 SFDVKD. This CDR3 contains 14 residues.

The chain has TRBV6-1 and TRBJ2-4, with D hard to call. Trimming took off 4 bases at V and 8 bases at J, with 9 bases between the two ends. The V gene's germline CDR1 is MNHNS and CDR2 SASEGT. This CDR3 has 12 amino acids. The CDR3 here is CASSGAADIQYF. The CDR3 nucleotides are TGTGCCAGCAGTGGAGCCGCGGACATTCAGTACTTC.

The chain couples TRBV5-4 to TRBJ1-1; D gene ambiguous. In germline, CDR1 is SGHNT, CDR2 YYREEE (reference sequence). V lost 5 bases, J lost 4 bases, and 6 bases lay in between. The CDR3 totals 11 residues. CDR3 sequence reads: CASSRSTEAFF. The CDR3 DNA reads TGTGCCAGCAGTCGGAGCACTGAAGCTTTCTTT.

The genes are TRBV15 and TRBJ2-3, with 7 bases aligning to TRBD2. The germline CDR1 and CDR2 sequences are LNHNV and YYDKDF (reference sequence). V lost 7 bases to trimming and J lost 2 bases; unmatched junction nucleotides: 6. The length of the CDR3 is 14 residues. In DNA, the CDR3 is TGTGCCACCAAACTTAGCGGGCACACAGATACGCAGTATTTT. Encoded protein: CATKLSGHTDTQYF.